The present TCR beta chain was sequenced within a study of cytomegalovirus exposure and HLA in healthy donors. This clone was seen a few times. Its matching antigen is unknown. Sequenced by immunoSEQ multiplex PCR; TCRdb stores in-frame clones only, minus some. Of more than 85,000 clones listed, roughly 90% are singletons. Regarding the study as a whole: Reports showed the classifier diagnosing cytomegalovirus status with high specificity and sensitivity.

The ends were cut back, 1 base at V and 11 bases at J, with 17 bases in the middle. Germline V gene lookup returns CDR1 SGHAT and CDR2 FQNNGV. The CDR3 length is 15 residues. The chain recombines TRBV11-2 with TRBJ1-4; D gene unclear. The specimen was PBMCs. The receptor comes from a woman aged 18-29 years in good health and CMV-seronegative. The DNA of the CDR3 is TGTGCCAGCAGCTTAGTGGCGGGGAATGTTGGCAAACTGTTTTTT. It specifies CASSLVAGNVGKLFF.